A selection of T cell receptor beta chains follows, all from one sample in a study of T cell responses to AZD1222 COVID-19 vaccine. TCRdb keeps only in-frame clones here, not all; method: immunoSEQ multiplex PCR. The sample lists 170,000 or so clones, around 87% occurring once. Here the sequenced sample was peripheral blood, taken on day 0 of AZD1222 vaccination. The receptor source for this set is an adult in good health. CDR3s include the opening cysteine and the closing phenylalanine or tryptophan. The D gene is left open where the match is weak. Clone size appears in some rows only: once, few, many, or a class for an expanded clone.

>-|TRBV3-1/TRBV3-2|-|TRBJ2-3
CASSQDLNTDTQYF
TGTGCCAGCAGCCAAGATTTGAACACAGATACGCAGTATTTT
>-|TRBV18|once|TRBJ2-5
CASSPLRETQYF
TGTGCCAGCTCACCGTTGAGGGAGACCCAGTACTTC
>-|TRBV5-4|once|TRBJ2-3
CASSLGSRGDTQYF
TGTGCCAGCAGCTTGGGGTCGCGGGGAGATACGCAGTATTTT
>TRBD2|TRBV28|-|TRBJ2-7
CASSLWGPSGRSYEQYF
TGTGCCAGCAGTTTATGGGGGCCTAGCGGGAGATCCTACGAGCAGTACTTC
>TRBD2|TRBV29-1|-|TRBJ2-1
CSVWGGNEQFF
TGCAGCGTGTGGGGGGGGAATGAGCAGTTCTTC
>TRBD1|TRBV19|once|TRBJ1-4
CATTADTGAGEKLFF
TGTGCCACCACCGCGGATACAGGGGCGGGAGAAAAACTGTTTTTT
>-|TRBV7-9|-|TRBJ2-7
CASSQGRDPISYEQYF
TGTGCCAGCAGCCAGGGTCGGGACCCAATCTCCTACGAGCAGTACTTC
>TRBD1|TRBV18|-|TRBJ1-5
CASSPARGSNQPQHF
TGTGCCAGCTCACCCGCCAGGGGGTCGAATCAGCCCCAGCATTTT
>TRBD1|TRBV6-5|few|TRBJ2-7
CASSYSRHRGYEQYF
TGTGCCAGCAGTTACTCGAGACACAGGGGCTACGAGCAGTACTTC
>TRBD1|TRBV4-1|few|TRBJ1-5
CASSQPGQGANQPQHF
TGCGCCAGCAGCCAGCCGGGACAGGGGGCGAATCAGCCCCAGCATTTT
>-|TRBV6-4|-|TRBJ1-1
CASSAPRDRDQVNTEAFF
TGTGCCAGCAGCGCCCCCCGGGACCGCGACCAGGTGAACACTGAAGCTTTCTTT
>-|TRBV3-1/TRBV3-2|-|TRBJ2-1
CASSLTLEQFF
TGTGCCAGCAGCCTGACGCTGGAGCAGTTCTTC
>TRBD1|TRBV5-6|-|TRBJ1-2
CASSLPGQGAVGYTF
TGTGCCAGCAGCCTGCCTGGGCAGGGGGCTGTTGGCTACACCTTC
>-|TRBV19|-|TRBJ1-1
CASSGLGANTEAFF
TGTGCCAGTAGTGGGCTGGGGGCGAACACTGAAGCTTTCTTT
>-|TRBV28|-|TRBJ1-1
CASSPHSRNTEAFF
TGTGCCAGCAGTCCCCACTCTAGGAACACTGAAGCTTTCTTT
>TRBD1|TRBV29-1|once|TRBJ1-2
CSVTGTGSLGYTF
TGCAGCGTAACCGGGACAGGGTCTTTGGGCTACACCTTC
>-|TRBV18|-|TRBJ1-4
CASSPRQFNEKLFF
TGTGCCAGCTCACCTCGGCAGTTTAATGAAAAACTGTTTTTT
>TRBD1|TRBV18|-|TRBJ1-1
CASSLRDRREAFF
TGTGCCAGCTCACTGCGGGACAGGCGTGAAGCTTTCTTT
>TRBD2|TRBV27|-|TRBJ2-1
CASSLRLAGRNEQFF
TGTGCCAGCAGTCTCCGACTAGCGGGGAGGAATGAGCAGTTCTTC
>-|TRBV12-3/TRBV12-4|-|TRBJ1-3
CASSSGNTIYF
TGTGCCAGCAGTTCGGGAAACACCATATATTTT
>-|TRBV19|few|TRBJ1-2
CASSRRGRDGYTF
TGTGCCAGTAGTAGAAGGGGAAGGGATGGCTACACCTTC
>-|TRBV21-1|-|TRBJ1-2
CASSQRIQGFLFDYGYTF
TGTGCCAGCAGCCAAAGGATACAGGGGTTCTTGTTTGACTATGGCTACACCTTC
>-|TRBV3-1/TRBV3-2|-|TRBJ1-2
CASSQDPRGAGPYGYTF
TGTGCCAGCAGCCAAGATCCCAGGGGAGCGGGCCCGTATGGCTACACCTTC
>-|TRBV5-4|-|TRBJ2-1
CASKTGPLVGEQFF
TGTGCCAGCAAAACCGGGCCCCTTGTTGGTGAGCAGTTCTTC
>-|TRBV15|-|TRBJ2-3
CATSRDLIVSWGTDTQYF
TGTGCCACCAGCAGAGATCTGATCGTATCGTGGGGCACAGATACGCAGTATTTT
>-|TRBV6-1|-|TRBJ2-7
CASSEWAGKSYEQYF
TGTGCCAGCAGTGAATGGGCAGGGAAGAGCTACGAGCAGTACTTC
>-|TRBV27|-|TRBJ2-3
CASSLPGAGKDTQYF
TGTGCCAGCAGTTTACCCGGGGCAGGCAAAGATACGCAGTATTTT
>-|TRBV5-1|few|TRBJ1-6
CASRLSQGSFNSPLHF
TGCGCCAGCAGATTATCCCAGGGAAGCTTTAATTCACCCCTCCACTTT
>-|TRBV28|-|TRBJ2-7
CASSAAGTVLSYEQYF
TGTGCCAGCAGTGCCGCCGGGACGGTTCTCTCCTACGAGCAGTACTTC
>-|TRBV14|-|TRBJ1-5
CASSQGSGGYEPQHF
TGTGCCAGCAGCCAAGGAAGCGGGGGGTACGAGCCCCAGCATTTT
>-|TRBV30|-|TRBJ1-6
CAWSLKGGGPSSYNSPLHF
TGTGCCTGGAGTCTAAAAGGAGGTGGCCCGAGCTCCTATAATTCACCCCTCCACTTT
>-|TRBV6-5|-|TRBJ1-4
CASSYGNRLFF
TGTGCCAGCAGTTACGGGAATCGGCTGTTTTTT
>TRBD2|TRBV6-5|-|TRBJ2-1
CASSYLAAASYNEQFF
TGTGCCAGCAGTTACCTAGCGGCCGCCTCCTACAATGAGCAGTTCTTC
>TRBD1|TRBV19|-|TRBJ2-3
CASRVGQAGPDTQYF
TGTGCCAGTAGGGTGGGACAGGCCGGGCCGGATACGCAGTATTTT
>TRBD1|TRBV2|-|TRBJ1-2
CASYLPGGKGYTF
TGTGCCAGCTATCTCCCAGGGGGTAAAGGCTACACCTTC
>-|TRBV30|-|TRBJ2-5
CASSAQETQYF
TGTGCCTCGTCGGCTCAAGAGACCCAGTACTTC
>TRBD1|TRBV28|-|TRBJ1-1
CASSLTGREAFF
TGTGCCAGCAGCCTGACAGGGCGTGAAGCTTTCTTT
>-|TRBV9|-|TRBJ1-1
CASRGDLDTEAFF
TGTGCCAGCAGGGGGGATTTAGACACTGAAGCTTTCTTT
>-|TRBV19|-|TRBJ2-1
CASSPRRNEQFF
TGTGCCAGTAGTCCCCGTAGGAATGAGCAGTTCTTC
>TRBD2|TRBV5-4|-|TRBJ2-7
CASSLGRESFYEQYF
TGTGCCAGCAGCTTGGGGCGGGAGAGTTTTTACGAGCAGTACTTC
>-|TRBV5-1|-|TRBJ1-1
CASSLGGQNTEAFF
TGCGCCAGCAGCTTGGGTGGGCAGAACACTGAAGCTTTCTTT
>-|TRBV2|-|TRBJ1-4
CASSPRDGPSREKLFF
TGTGCCAGCAGCCCTAGGGATGGGCCCTCAAGGGAAAAACTGTTTTTT
>TRBD1|TRBV2|-|TRBJ1-6
CASREAGGVGSPLHF
TGTGCCAGTCGGGAGGCAGGGGGCGTAGGATCACCCCTCCACTTT
>TRBD2|TRBV24-1|-|TRBJ2-3
CATSDFSGRGPSTDTQYF
TGTGCCACCAGTGATTTCTCCGGGAGGGGCCCTAGCACAGATACGCAGTATTTT
>-|TRBV28|-|TRBJ1-1
CASSLQGRPEAFF
TGTGCCAGCAGTTTACAGGGGCGCCCTGAAGCTTTCTTT
>-|TRBV7-8|-|TRBJ2-2
CASRTGREPVDRELFF
TGTGCCAGCAGGACGGGGCGGGAACCGGTCGACCGGGAGCTGTTTTTT